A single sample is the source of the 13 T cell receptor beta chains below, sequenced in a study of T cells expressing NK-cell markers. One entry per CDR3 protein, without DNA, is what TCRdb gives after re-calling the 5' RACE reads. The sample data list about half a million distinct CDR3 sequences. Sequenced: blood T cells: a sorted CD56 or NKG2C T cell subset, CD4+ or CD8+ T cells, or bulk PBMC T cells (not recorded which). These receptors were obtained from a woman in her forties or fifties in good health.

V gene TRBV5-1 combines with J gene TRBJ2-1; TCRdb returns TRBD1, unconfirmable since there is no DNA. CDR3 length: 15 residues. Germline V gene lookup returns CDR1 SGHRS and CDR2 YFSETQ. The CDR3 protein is CASSDGQPSYNEQFF.

CDR3 protein: CASSPTSDTQYF. The chain combines TRBV5-1 with TRBJ2-3. The CDR3 is made up of 12 amino acids. Germline CDR1 is SGHRS and CDR2 is YFSETQ.

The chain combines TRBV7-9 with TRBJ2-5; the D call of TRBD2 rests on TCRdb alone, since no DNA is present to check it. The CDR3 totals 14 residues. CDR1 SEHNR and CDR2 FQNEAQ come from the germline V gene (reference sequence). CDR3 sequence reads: CASSLIAGKETQYF.

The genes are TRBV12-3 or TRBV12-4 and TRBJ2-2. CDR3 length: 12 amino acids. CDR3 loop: CASSLMQDVLFF.

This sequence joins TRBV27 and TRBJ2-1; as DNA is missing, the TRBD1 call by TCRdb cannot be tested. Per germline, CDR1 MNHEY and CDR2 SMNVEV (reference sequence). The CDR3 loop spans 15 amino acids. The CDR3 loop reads CASTRDRSPYNEQFF.

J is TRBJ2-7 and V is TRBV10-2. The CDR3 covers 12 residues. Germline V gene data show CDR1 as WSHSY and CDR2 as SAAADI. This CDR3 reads CASSESSGEQYF.

This chain's CDR3 is CATSRDAISDTQYF. The chain is built from TRBV15 and TRBJ2-3. Germline V lookup: CDR1 LNHNV, CDR2 YYDKDF (reference sequence). CDR3 length: 14 amino acids.

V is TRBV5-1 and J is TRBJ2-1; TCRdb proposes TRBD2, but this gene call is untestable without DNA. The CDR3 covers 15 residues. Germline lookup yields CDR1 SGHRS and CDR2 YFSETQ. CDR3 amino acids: CASSSQRELGNEQFF.

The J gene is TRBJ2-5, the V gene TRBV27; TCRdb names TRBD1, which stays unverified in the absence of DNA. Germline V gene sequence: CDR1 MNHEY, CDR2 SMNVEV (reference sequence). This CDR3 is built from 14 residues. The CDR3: CASSISRGRETQYF.

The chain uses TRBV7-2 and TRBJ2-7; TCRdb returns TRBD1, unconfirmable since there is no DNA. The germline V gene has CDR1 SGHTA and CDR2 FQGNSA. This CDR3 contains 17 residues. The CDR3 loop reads CASSSGQGARGTYEQYF.

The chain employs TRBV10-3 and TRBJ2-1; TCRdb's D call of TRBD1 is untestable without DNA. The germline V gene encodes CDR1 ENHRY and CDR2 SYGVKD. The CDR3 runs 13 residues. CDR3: CAIGGAPEGEQFF.

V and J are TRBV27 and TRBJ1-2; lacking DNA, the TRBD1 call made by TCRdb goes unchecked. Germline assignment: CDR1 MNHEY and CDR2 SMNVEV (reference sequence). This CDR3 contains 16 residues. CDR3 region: CASRPSTGARNYGYTF.

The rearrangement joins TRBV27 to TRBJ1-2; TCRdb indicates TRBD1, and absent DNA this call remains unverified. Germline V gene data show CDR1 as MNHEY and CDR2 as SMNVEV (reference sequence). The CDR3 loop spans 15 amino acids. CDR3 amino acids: CASSLSPGAGYGYTF.